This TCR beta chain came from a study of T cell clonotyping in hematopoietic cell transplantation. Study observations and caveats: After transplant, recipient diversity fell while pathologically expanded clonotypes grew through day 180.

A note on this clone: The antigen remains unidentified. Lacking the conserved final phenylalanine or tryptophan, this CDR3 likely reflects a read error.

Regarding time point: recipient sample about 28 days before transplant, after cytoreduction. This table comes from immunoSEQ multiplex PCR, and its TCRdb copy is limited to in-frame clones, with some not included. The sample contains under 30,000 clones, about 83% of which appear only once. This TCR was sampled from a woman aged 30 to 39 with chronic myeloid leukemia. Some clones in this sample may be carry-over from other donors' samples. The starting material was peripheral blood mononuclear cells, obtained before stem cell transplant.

The CDR3 loop is CASSFLGTGELFY. The DNA for the CDR3 is TGCGCCAGCAGCTTCCTCGGCACCGGGGAGCTGTTTTAT. The V call is TRBV5-1, the J call TRBJ2-2, with unresolved D. The CDR3 sequence is 13 residues long. Germline V gene sequence: CDR1 SGHRS, CDR2 YFSETQ. Trimming left V 2 bases short and J 4 bases short, with 6 bases between.